The entry that follows covers one T cell receptor beta chain sequence. No antigen is known for it. Study results and caveats: Tumor-infiltrating Treg TCR alpha and beta sequences overlapped most with tumor naive CD4+ T cells, then blood naive. Larger-cohort validation covered only one TCR beta V-J rearrangement. The TCR gene usage of tumor memory CD4+ T cells clustered together with blood and lymph node memory CD4+ cells and with lymph node naive CD4+ cells.

Tregs were sorted as CD4+CD25+CD127-/low cells. Constant-region reverse primers amplified full-length variable regions, followed by semi-nested Nested Universal Primer A PCR. TCRdb recomputed calls from the 5' RACE reads with MiXCR, one row per CDR3 protein. The sample has thousands of distinct CDR3 sequences; 65% to 85% are singletons. The CDR3 contains 13 residues. The ends were cut back, 4 bases at V and 3 bases at J, with 9 bases in the middle. CDR1 and CDR2 (germline): LGHNA, YNFKEQ. The V and J genes are TRBV4-2 and TRBJ1-1; weak D call: TRBD1 (5 bases). The sequence was obtained from a female donor with breast cancer. The sequencing sample was made of tumor-infiltrating Tregs sorted from the breast tumor. The CDR3 protein is CASSPRGDTEAFF. The CDR3 bases are TGTGCCAGCAGCCCCCGGGGGGACACTGAAGCTTTCTTT.